This T cell receptor beta chain was sequenced in a study of blood T cell repertoires in COVID-19. Study details: Samples representing acute and convalescent COVID-19 were sourced from the United States, Italy and Spain.

TCRdb's table, derived via immunoSEQ multiplex PCR, lists solely in-frame clones and lacks some. The data contain 85,000 to 100,000 clones, around nine tenths of them seen just once; the ten biggest clones take up 1.7%. Germline V gives CDR1 SQVTM, CDR2 ANQGSEA. The V segment lost 7 bases and the J segment 5 bases; nucleotides outside the gene matches: 11. This CDR3 region has 14 residues. The chain recombines TRBV29-1 with TRBJ2-1, with 7 bases matching TRBD2. This receptor was obtained from a man between 60 and 75 years old with acute or convalescent COVID-19. The specimen was peripheral blood. Here the CDR3 reads CSARELAENNEQFF. The CDR3 DNA is TGCAGCGCACGAGAGCTAGCGGAGAACAATGAGCAGTTCTTC.